This record covers a single TCR beta chain. Its antigen is unidentified. Each donor was nominally healthy when sampled (though unrecorded immune exposures were likely). The data originate from a study of cytomegalovirus exposure and HLA in healthy donors. Study in general: Earlier sequencing of 150 million to 200 million T cells yielded fewer than 140 million unique TCR beta sequences. General study results and limits: In an earlier analysis, productive rearrangement rates for most beta V segments clustered near 87% or 30%.

The CDR3 runs 15 residues. The junction had 5 bases not matched to a gene; V was cut back by 2 bases and J by 0 bases. Per germline, CDR1 SQVTM and CDR2 ANQGSEA. PCR was performed using 60 Vbeta and 13 Jbeta primers. Only in-frame clones appear in the TCRdb table, and some are missing; sequencing was by immunoSEQ multiplex PCR. Of around 150,000 clones in the sample, about 80% were seen once. The chain links TRBV29-1 to TRBJ2-3, with 7 bases aligning to TRBD2. The sequence was collected from a man aged 30-40 years in good health and CMV-seronegative. The specimen sequenced was PBMCs. CDR3 residues: CSVERASGSTDTQYF. CDR3 sequence (DNA): TGCAGCGTTGAAAGGGCTAGCGGAAGCACAGATACGCAGTATTTT.